The T cell receptor beta chain under discussion was sequenced for a study of T cells in Graves' hyperthyroidism and ophthalmopathy. Whole-study findings and limits: Most expanded thyroid clonotypes above 0.001 also appeared in blood.

The PBMCs studied were ones that came from roughly 9.1 ml fresh peripheral blood. Researchers took RNA transcripts and amplified the TCR beta CDR3 regions from them. Carried out on the TCR CDR3, a first-round RT-PCR used the HTBI primer set. MiXCR was run by TCRdb on the multiplex PCR reads, yielding one entry per CDR3 protein. The sample consists of some 800,000 distinct CDR3 sequences, 38% of them appearing once. This clonotype was detected ten times or more. Antigen unknown. Germline CDR1 and CDR2: SGHRS and YFSETQ. Trimming took off 0 bases at V and 3 bases at J, with 9 bases between the two ends. The length of the CDR3 is 14 residues.

This sequence joins TRBV5-1 and TRBJ1-2; D call uncertain. Sequencing was performed on blood. The clonotype originates from a man younger than 35 with Graves' hyperthyroidism. CDR3 protein: CASSLEGVDYGYTF. The CDR3 nucleotides read TGCGCCAGCAGCTTGGAGGGAGTGGACTATGGCTACACCTTC.